The 9 T cell receptor beta chains presented below share a single source sample, sequenced in a study of cytomegalovirus exposure and HLA in healthy donors. A multiplex PCR was run with 60 Vbeta primers and 13 Jbeta primers. Some clones are missing from TCRdb's copy, which holds only in-frame ones; the method was immunoSEQ multiplex PCR. Counted here are 150,000 or so clones, roughly 79% occurring once; the ten biggest clones make up roughly 4.9%. Sequencing was performed on PBMCs. These receptors originate from a woman aged 18-29 years in good health and CMV-seropositive.

The chain combines TRBV7-8 with TRBJ1-6; TRBD1 matches at 7 bases. Per germline, CDR1 SGHVS and CDR2 FQNEAQ. This CDR3 has 18 amino acids. The V and J ends lost 0 bases and 7 bases, in that order; junction bases with no gene match: 12. This CDR3 is CASSLARGLQLGNSPLHF. The CDR3 region has the DNA TGTGCCAGCAGCTTAGCTAGGGGGCTTCAGCTCGGGAATTCACCCCTCCACTTT.

V and J are TRBV18 and TRBJ2-1; D is unclear. V was cut by 2 bases and J by 3 bases, with 11 bases left in between. Germline V gives CDR1 KGHSH, CDR2 LQKENI. The CDR3 is 15 amino acids. The CDR3 coding sequence is TGTGCCAGCTCACCAGCGGAAGAAATCTACAATGAGCAGTTCTTC. This encodes CASSPAEEIYNEQFF.

The chain carries TRBV6-6 and TRBJ2-5; D call uncertain. From germline, CDR1 is MNHNY and CDR2 SVGAGI (reference sequence). V gave up 0 bases and J gave up 4 bases, with 6 bases separating them. This CDR3 is built from 13 residues. The DNA of the CDR3 is TGTGCCAGCAGTTACTCGCCCAGAGAGACCCAGTACTTC. It is translated as CASSYSPRETQYF.

CDR3 nucleotides: TGTGCCAGCAGCCCCTTTGCTTCGTTTGCAGGCAATCAGCCCCAGCATTTT. Residues: CASSPFASFAGNQPQHF. The chain carries TRBV7-8 and TRBJ1-5, with D hard to call. Germline-derived CDR1 and CDR2 are SGHVS and FQNEAQ. This CDR3 comprises 17 residues. Deletions cut 5 bases from V and 2 bases from J, with 19 bases between.

This chain joins TRBV11-1 and TRBJ1-1; D might be TRBD1 (5 bases). The CDR3 runs to 15 residues. Germline V lookup: CDR1 SGHAT, CDR2 FQDESV (reference sequence). Trimming removed 5 bases from V and 1 base from J, with 14 bases in between. CDR3 coding DNA: TGTGCCAGCAGCCGGGGGGGGGTAGCGAACACTGAAGCTTTCTTT. The encoded protein is CASSRGGVANTEAFF.

This clone was recorded a few times. This chain joins TRBV11-3 and TRBJ2-3, with 8 bases identical to TRBD2. V shed 1 base, J shed 4 bases, and the junction held 4 bases outside the gene matches. Germline CDR1 SGHNT, CDR2 YENEEA. CDR3 length: 15 residues. The CDR3 region is CASSLVGLAADTQYF. The CDR3 region has the DNA TGTGCCAGCAGCTTAGTCGGACTAGCAGCAGATACGCAGTATTTT.

The genes are TRBV5-1 and TRBJ2-3; no clear D gene. CDR3 length: 15 amino acids. With 6 bases removed from V and 1 base from J, the gap between germline ends came to 15 bases. Germline V CDR1 and CDR2: SGHRS, YFSETQ. CDR3 DNA sequence: TGCGCCAGCAATGATGCGGTCTGGGGCACAGATACGCAGTATTTT. As protein: CASNDAVWGTDTQYF.

The genes are TRBV6-1 and TRBJ2-2, with a weak D call TRBD1 (6 bases). Trimming stripped 4 bases from V and 5 bases from J, with 11 bases between. The CDR3 contains 14 residues. Germline loops: CDR1 MNHNS, CDR2 SASEGT. DNA for the CDR3: TGTGCCAGCAGTGGCAGGGGACGGACCGGGGAGCTGTTTTTT. It translates to CASSGRGRTGELFF.

V gene TRBV2 combines with J gene TRBJ1-5, with 11 bases that match TRBD1. The J segment lost 4 bases and the V segment lost 4 bases, leaving 12 bases of the junction unmatched. CDR1 SNHLY and CDR2 FYNNEI come from the germline V gene. CDR3 length equals 18 residues. CDR3 in DNA: TGTGCCAGCAGTGGCTGGGACAGGGGGAATGTCGGGAATCAGCCCCAGCATTTT. It specifies CASSGWDRGNVGNQPQHF.